Following are 8 T cell receptor beta chains from one sample sequenced in a study of monozygotic twins with cystic fibrosis. Libraries were prepared by immunoSEQ multiplex PCR; TCRdb keeps only in-frame clonotypes and omits some of them. The data show 11,000 or so clones, roughly 96% seen once. Sequences were obtained from blood. These receptors came from a boy aged 5-17 years with cystic fibrosis.

The J gene is TRBJ2-1, the V gene TRBV12-5; 13 bases are shared with TRBD2. The CDR3 contains 18 residues. V shed 0 bases and J 9 bases; nucleotides not matched to a gene: 11. Per the germline V gene, CDR1 is LGHNT and CDR2 is FRNRAP. The CDR3 bases are TGTGCTAGTGGTTTGGTACCGGACGGACTAGCGGGAGAGATTGAGCAGTTCTTC. Protein sequence: CASGLVPDGLAGEIEQFF.

The chain couples TRBV29-1 to TRBJ2-7; TRBD1 is a possible D gene (6 bases). The CDR3 runs to 12 residues. Germline values: CDR1 SQVTM, CDR2 ANQGSEA. V lost 2 bases and J 3 bases, leaving 8 bases between the germline ends. CDR3 amino acids: CSVESGDYEQYF. The CDR3 nucleotides are TGCAGCGTTGAATCAGGGGACTACGAGCAGTACTTC.

CDR3 amino acids: CASSPEQGVTEAFF. The CDR3 DNA follows: TGTGCCAGCTCACCAGAACAGGGTGTCACTGAAGCTTTCTTT. The chain uses TRBV18 and TRBJ1-1, with D perhaps TRBD1 (6 bases). Deletions cut 2 bases from V and 4 bases from J, with 11 bases between. The length of the CDR3 is 14 residues. Per the germline V gene, CDR1 is KGHSH and CDR2 is LQKENI.

The rearrangement joins TRBV5-6 to TRBJ2-3; 10 bases match TRBD2. CDR3 length: 16 amino acids. Per the germline V gene, CDR1 is SGHDT and CDR2 is YYEEEE. V lost 4 bases, J lost 1 base, and 6 bases stayed unmatched. The CDR3 coding sequence is TGTGCCAGCAGCCTCCTAGCGGGAGATGGCACAGATACGCAGTATTTT. Amino acid sequence: CASSLLAGDGTDTQYF.

J is TRBJ1-5 and V is TRBV28, with D tentatively TRBD1 (5 bases). Germline V gene data show CDR1 as MDHEN and CDR2 as SYDVKM. Trimming cost V 8 bases and J 1 base, with 12 bases left between them. The CDR3 has 14 residues. CDR3 protein: CASRLRDSNQPQHF. The CDR3 DNA is TGTGCCAGCCGCCTCAGGGACAGCAATCAGCCCCAGCATTTT.

This chain uses TRBV27 with TRBJ1-6, with 7 bases aligning to TRBD1. The CDR3 loop spans 14 amino acids. In germline, CDR1 is MNHEY, CDR2 SMNVEV (reference sequence). Trimming at V came to 3 bases and at J to 10 bases, leaving 6 bases not matched to a gene. The CDR3 DNA reads as TGTGCCAGCAGTTTCGGCCAGGGGGGATCACCCCTCCACTTT. Amino acid sequence: CASSFGQGGSPLHF.

The CDR3 is CASSSYFSGTGDQSNEQYF. CDR3 in DNA: TGTGCCAGCAGCTCTTATTTCTCCGGGACAGGGGATCAGTCGAACGAGCAGTACTTC. The V gene is TRBV7-2, the J gene TRBJ2-7; 10 bases map to TRBD1. V dropped 4 bases and J dropped 5; count of bases not matched to a gene: 20. CDR3 length: 19 residues. CDR1 and CDR2 (germline): SGHTA, FQGNSA.

The V and J genes are TRBV5-4 and TRBJ1-1, with D perhaps TRBD1 (5 bases). Germline V gene sequence: CDR1 SGHNT, CDR2 YYREEE (reference sequence). This CDR3 spans 14 amino acids. V was pared by 0 bases and J by 4 bases, with 10 bases between. The DNA of the CDR3 is TGTGCCAGCAGCTTGGGAGGGGCGACCACTGAAGCTTTCTTT. It codes for CASSLGGATTEAFF.